This TCR beta chain was sequenced for a study of T cells in Graves' hyperthyroidism and ophthalmopathy. Germline V lookup: CDR1 SEHNR, CDR2 FQNEAQ (reference sequence). The CDR3 covers 15 residues. V was shortened by 4 bases and J by 10 bases, with 20 bases between the two germline ends. TCR beta CDR3 sequences were amplified from RNA transcripts. HTBI primers were employed in a first-round RT-PCR of the TCR CDR3. Via MiXCR, TCRdb re-called the multiplex PCR reads, giving one row per CDR3 protein. Counted here are approximately 260,000 distinct CDR3 sequences, roughly 15% occurring once; the ten biggest clones make up 30%.

The chain uses TRBV7-9 and TRBJ2-1; the D gene could be TRBD1 or TRBD2 (5 bases each). The specimen was blood. This TCR was sampled from a woman aged 50 to 65 with Graves' hyperthyroidism that later progressed to Graves' ophthalmopathy. In DNA form, the CDR3 reads TGTGCCAGCAGCTCAGGGACCCCTCACTTGGGGGAGCAGTTCTTC. Amino acid sequence: CASSSGTPHLGEQFF. The whole variable domain, filled in from reference TRBV7-9 and TRBJ2-1, reads DTGVSQNPRHKITKRGQNVTFRCDPISEHNRLYWYRQTLGQGPEFLTYFQNEAQLEKSRLLSDRFSAERPKGSFSTLEIQRTEQGDSAMYLCASSSGTPHLGEQFFGPGTRLTVL.